This record covers a single T cell receptor beta chain. Its antigen is as yet unknown. TCRdb used MiXCR to reprocess the 5' RACE reads, holding one entry per CDR3 protein. The sample lists about 520,000 distinct CDR3 sequences, under 25% seen once, with 0.8% to 1% in the top ten. The ends were cut back, 2 bases at V and 1 base at J, with 7 bases in the middle. Germline loops: CDR1 SGHRS, CDR2 YFSETQ. CDR3 length: 15 residues. This sample was taken from a study of identical twins. Study observations and caveats: Twin-shared out-of-frame alpha sequences were enriched for low generation probability. Insertions ran lower in abundant cord blood beta clonotypes, though not in memory repertoires.

This sample also appeared in a second study, on T cells expressing NK-cell markers. That report notes: Repertoires of TCR beta were obtained from T cells sorted as CD3+CD56+NKG2C+, CD3+CD56+NKG2C- and CD3+CD56-NKG2C+. Sequencing covered eight donors, seven HCMV-seropositive and one seronegative.

Sequencing was performed on CD4+ T cells sorted from blood. This receptor was identified in a woman between 18 and 29 years old in good health. The chain is built from TRBV5-1 and TRBJ2-6; D is perhaps TRBD1 (5 bases). The CDR3 nucleotides read TGCGCCAGCAGCTTCCGACAGTCTGGGGCCAACGTCCTGACTTTC. Translation gives CASSFRQSGANVLTF.